This T cell receptor beta chain emerged from a study of identical twins. Notes on the study in general: Insertions were fewer in abundant cord blood beta clonotypes, whereas memory repertoires showed none of this pattern. Twin pairs' shared out-of-frame alpha sequences were enriched in low generation probability.

Addition of a universal primer site occurred through template switching, and cDNA carried unique molecular identifiers. In TCRdb, the 5' RACE reads were re-called with MiXCR into one record per CDR3 protein. This table has approximately 300,000 distinct CDR3 sequences, 7.5% to 9.5% appearing once. Healthy Caucasians, and only they, were the donors. V gave up 4 bases and J gave up 6 bases, with 12 bases separating them. This CDR3 has 13 residues. Germline V CDR1 and CDR2: KGHDR, SFDVKD. On this clonotype itself: Its specificity is unknown.

These data were likewise used in another study, on yellow fever vaccine responses in identical twins.

The rearrangement joins TRBV24-1 to TRBJ2-7; D possibly corresponds to TRBD1 (6 bases). The source is a woman between 18 and 29 years old in good health. The specimen sequenced was CD8+ T cells sorted from blood. The CDR3 sequence is CATSDYRAPEQYF. In DNA form, the CDR3 reads TGTGCCACCAGTGACTACAGGGCCCCCGAGCAGTACTTC.